This T cell receptor (beta chain) was observed in a study of blood T cell repertoires in COVID-19. Study in general: Sources were T cells, B-cell-depleted T cells, or PBMCs; the material itself was cDNA or gDNA.

TCRdb's copy holds only in-frame clones and misses some; the assay was immunoSEQ multiplex PCR. Counted here are around 99,000 clones, more than 70% occurring once; the ten biggest clones make up around 4.5%. V was clipped by 6 bases and J by 0 bases, with 12 bases between them. Germline V gives CDR1 MNHNS, CDR2 SASEGT. The CDR3 runs to 16 residues. V is TRBV6-1 and J is TRBJ1-6; D uncertain. The sequencing sample was made of peripheral blood. The TCR sequence derives from a man in his sixties or seventies with acute or convalescent COVID-19. The CDR3 protein is CASSESGSSYNSPLHF. The CDR3 DNA reads TGTGCCAGCAGCGAATCGGGAAGCTCCTATAATTCACCCCTCCACTTT.